This T cell receptor beta chain is drawn from a study of cytomegalovirus exposure and HLA in healthy donors (dated by TCRdb to 2016 to 2017). Regarding the study in general: An earlier analysis of approximately 640 of the donors reported about 250 Gb of sequence data and 117 million unique TCR beta sequences from some 180 million T cells. An early release covering approximately 600 HLA-typed donors comprised 250 to 350 gigabases of sequencing data and some 79 million unique TCR sequences. Of the approximately 400 genotyped donors, approximately 82% fell in the genetic ancestry cluster associated with self-reported Caucasian donors. The study aimed to test whether cataloging public T cell receptors could reveal signatures of past pathogen exposure. The study profiled the T cell repertoires of 500 to 800 subjects by immunosequencing and related them to cytomegalovirus serostatus. In addition to the first cohort of 666 subjects, a separate validation cohort of over 90 different subjects was used. To predict cytomegalovirus infection status, the study combined high-throughput TCR immunosequencing, statistical association of individual TCRs with disease status, and machine learning. To study patterns of TCR occurrence, a later analysis re-analyzed previously published TCR beta repertoires from 666 donors and added high-resolution HLA genotyping. Rather than using new phenotypic data, the later analysis identified candidate immune exposures from TCR beta sequences and from how often those sequences occurred across donors. An earlier analysis of approximately 640 of the donors applied high-throughput TCR beta sequencing to assess whether each TCR beta V gene segment acted as functional or pseudogenic. Donor age, sex, ethnicity and CMV serostatus were collected together with the repertoire data. A later genetic analysis used genome-wide SNP genotypes for about three fifths of the 666 donors, treating that subset as a discovery cohort. Every repertoire in the discovery cohort had been generated on one and the same sequencing platform. Class I and class II HLA loci were covered by the typing at four-digit resolution. The number of donors typed differed by locus, with about 629-640 for A, B, C, DRB1 and DQB1, 522 for DQA1, about 610 for DPA1, and some 470 for DPB1. About five DR-DQ haplotypes were treated as single units for association and clustering because of strong linkage in the cohort. Across some 400 genotyped donors of the cohort, an average of roughly 250,000 unique TCR beta nucleotide sequences per donor were sequenced, and roughly 20% of those sequences were non-productive.

Library generation was performed with the immunoSEQ multiplex PCR assay. A mixture of 60 forward primers for TCR Vbeta segments and 13 reverse primers for TCR Jbeta segments was used in the multiplex PCR. Amplification of the CDR3 region of rearranged TCR beta genes was performed with a multiplex PCR assay on genomic DNA. Amplified TCR beta libraries were sequenced as 87-base-pair reads on the Illumina HiSeq System. Per the original workflow: Across the 700 or so repertoires, a later analysis counted tens of millions of unique TCR beta chains, around 10 million of which were shared by at least two donors. A nearest-neighbor algorithm error-corrected the raw reads and collapsed the reads into unique sequences, merging closely related sequences to remove PCR and sequencing errors. CDR3 sequences were aligned to IMGT reference sequences to assign V, D and J gene segments. For a sequence to be retained, a match of at least six nucleotides to both a V gene segment and a J gene segment was required. Rearrangements were classified as productive when the CDR3 lacked stop codons and remained in frame with V and J, and all other rearrangements were classified as non-productive. CDR3 was defined by IMGT convention, running from the second conserved V-encoded cysteine to the conserved J-encoded phenylalanine. Sequences without an unambiguous match to a single V gene segment were excluded from the earlier analysis of several hundred of the donors. In an earlier analysis of 587 of the donors, V segments were called functional above 56.7% productive rearrangements and were called segregating when the between-donor standard deviation exceeded 5%. To diagnose cytomegalovirus status from the catalog of TCR beta chain sequences, a statistical classification framework was built. V and J gene assignment, in a later analysis, came from comparing TCR nucleotide sequences with IMGT/GENE-DB human TR gene sequences. The TCRdist pipeline was used in a later analysis to assign CDR3 sequences and most-parsimonious VDJ recombination scenarios. In a later analysis, each TCR beta chain was defined by its CDR3 amino acid sequence together with its V-gene family, and reads lacking a unique V-gene family were excluded. As a way to deal with suspected cross-contamination and a sequencing artifact, a later analysis dropped 640 or so nucleotide sequences that were highly shared and had low generation probability. For each public chain, a later analysis derived a clonal expansion index from normalized ranks of inferred template counts within each repertoire. A later analysis computed generation probabilities with a VDJ recombination model fitted to out-of-frame rearrangements, and checked the results against IGoR. Hypergeometric tests were used in a later analysis to score TCR-TCR, TCR-HLA and TCR-CMV co-occurrence, with a repertoire-size bias correction applied to the TCR pairs. In a later analysis, false discovery rates were estimated by permuting HLA or CMV assignments 20 times. In a later analysis, co-occurring TCRs were grouped using DBSCAN, and TCRdist sequence similarity was added for clustering within HLA-allele-positive subsets. Repertoires with fewer than 30,000 or more than 120,000 public chains, plus five repertoires with anomalous nucleotide sharing, were excluded from co-occurrence clustering. TCRdb holds this immuneACCESS table with in-frame rearrangements only. Some clones are missing; in checked studies, unresolved V genes explain under half, and the rest has no known cause. The V and J calls and the clone size are those of that table, but D and trimming were determined from the DNA. Counted in this sample were 120,000 to 150,000 clones; around 78% of them appeared once. The ten largest clones take up roughly 6.2% of the sample.

Paper-wide results and their limitations: Correlated functional status among segregating V segments might reflect linkage disequilibrium, but an unknown experimental factor could not be ruled out. Cytomegalovirus status was reported to be diagnosed by the classifier with high specificity and sensitivity in both the original and validation cohorts. A later analysis found that HLA-associated TCR beta chains were more clonally expanded and had lower generation probabilities than equally common non-associated chains. A further reported finding was that TCR beta sequences accurately predicted the HLA-A and HLA-B alleles for most subjects in the first cohort. In an earlier analysis of approximately 600 of the donors, most TCR beta V segments were observed in productive rearrangements about 90% or about 30% of the time, broadly matching IMGT annotations. A later analysis found that most CMV-associated TCR beta chains appeared HLA-restricted, with HLA associations seemingly driven largely by CMV exposure. CMV serostatus was the only immune exposure information available for the cohort. According to the authors, the approach could potentially be generalized to other disease states and immunological phenotypes. Sequencing depth was assumed to be roughly uniform across donors in the presence/absence analyses, though that assumption may not hold. The cohort was sequenced for TCR beta chains only, and without alpha or paired-chain data the features that could be detected were limited. A few of the identified cytomegalovirus-associated TCR beta chains were confirmed in vitro to be specific for cytomegalovirus antigens. Because some donors lacked HLA typing at each locus, the association tests relied only on the typed subset. The earlier analysis of a few hundred of the donors excluded 15 to 20 rarely observed V segments, including chromosome 9 orphons, because counts were too low. Across donors, most TCR sequences were observed very rarely, whereas some public TCRs were present in many individuals. Compared with the roughly 710-donor mean, donors in an Asian-associated ancestry cluster had fewer N-insertions in productive TCRs, according to a later genetic analysis. The study listed 164 TCR beta chains as associated with cytomegalovirus. Assigning TCR associations to individual alleles was difficult when HLA alleles, especially DR and DQ, strongly co-occurred. Specific HLA alleles were associated with over 15,000 TCR beta sequences at a false discovery rate of 0.05 in a later analysis. Several of the top co-occurrence clusters appeared to be linked to parvovirus B19, influenza, CMV and Epstein-Barr virus, according to a later analysis. According to a later analysis, TCR association rates differed among HLA loci, with DRB1 alleles showing the most associated TCRs and HLA-C alleles showing the fewest. V-gene and J-gene trimming of TCR beta chains was associated with a missense DCLRE1C variant in a later genetic analysis, and the association was replicated in an independent cohort. The sequencing pipeline was judged likely to have produced a cluster of highly shared sequence variants as a technical artifact.

Comments on this clone: The antigen this receptor binds is unknown. It has no much larger one-base neighbor in the sample; base qualities were not kept.

In total, just over 650 healthy bone marrow donors made up the cohort. Cohort members were all nominally healthy when sampled, although unrecorded immune exposures were likely present. The donor tested CMV seropositive and was one of the 289 seropositive cohort members. A peripheral blood sample was provided by each donor, and peripheral blood mononuclear cells were used for TCR beta sequencing. The Qiagen DNeasy Blood Extraction Kit was used to extract genomic DNA from the blood cell samples. The sequence came from a woman between 40 and 50 years old in good health and CMV-seropositive. Material for sequencing was PBMCs.

The CDR3 corresponds to CASSFGPERSETQYF. The DNA sequence is given as TGTGCCAGCAGCTTTGGTCCGGAGAGGTCAGAGACCCAGTACTTC. The V and J genes are TRBV11-3 and TRBJ2-5, with the D gene call left open. The germline ends are 15 bases apart after V is trimmed by 3 bases and J by 4 bases. Reading the germline V gene gives CDR1 SGHNT and CDR2 YENEEA. The CDR3, from cysteine to phenylalanine, totals 15 residues. Left in the record is the CDR3 DNA by itself, 45 bases read in frame from the first base.